This is a list of T cell receptor beta chains from one sample in a study of radiation and T cells in renal cell carcinoma. Profiling relied on immunoSEQ multiplex PCR, and the TCRdb table lists in-frame clones only, not all of them. Seen here are fewer than 30,000 clones, 65% to 85% observed once, and the top ten hold under 40%. The material sequenced was blood, taken from a patient whose treatment included radiotherapy and nephrectomy. Receptors were obtained from a man between 60 and 75 years old with renal cell carcinoma. Each CDR3 is given with its conserved first and last residue. The D gene is left open where the match is weak. Expanded clones are given a class, and other clones once, few, many or no size at all.

v_call: TRBV6-5
clone_size: NA
j_call: TRBJ2-7
d_call: NA
cdr3_aa: CAVQGEHYEQYF
cdr3_nt: TGTGCCGTTCAGGGAGAACACTACGAGCAGTACTTC

v_call: TRBV18
clone_size: once
j_call: TRBJ2-5
d_call: TRBD2
cdr3_aa: CASSPTGGQETQYF
cdr3_nt: TGTGCCAGCTCACCTACGGGAGGCCAAGAGACCCAGTACTTC

v_call: TRBV5-1
clone_size: NA
j_call: TRBJ2-7
d_call: NA
cdr3_aa: CASSPPDSYEQYF
cdr3_nt: TGCGCCAGCAGCCCACCAGATAGCTACGAGCAGTACTTC

v_call: TRBV7-2
clone_size: NA
j_call: TRBJ2-1
d_call: NA
cdr3_aa: CASSRGKSYNEQFF
cdr3_nt: TGTGCCAGCAGCCGGGGCAAATCTTACAATGAGCAGTTCTTC

v_call: TRBV10-3
clone_size: NA
j_call: TRBJ2-1
d_call: NA
cdr3_aa: CAISAQDGEQFF
cdr3_nt: TGTGCCATCAGCGCCCAGGACGGAGAGCAGTTCTTC

v_call: TRBV15
clone_size: NA
j_call: TRBJ2-3
d_call: NA
cdr3_aa: CATSREGADTQYF
cdr3_nt: TGTGCCACCAGCAGAGAGGGCGCTGATACGCAGTATTTT

v_call: TRBV13
clone_size: NA
j_call: TRBJ2-7
d_call: TRBD1
cdr3_aa: CASSPHGDRTYEQYF
cdr3_nt: TGTGCCAGCAGCCCCCACGGGGACAGAACCTACGAGCAGTACTTC

v_call: TRBV29-1
clone_size: NA
j_call: TRBJ2-1
d_call: NA
cdr3_aa: CSTISALSSYNEQFF
cdr3_nt: TGCAGCACCATTTCGGCGTTAAGCTCCTACAATGAGCAGTTCTTC

v_call: TRBV11-2
clone_size: NA
j_call: TRBJ1-5
d_call: NA
cdr3_aa: CASSPQVGGQPQHF
cdr3_nt: TGTGCCAGCAGCCCTCAGGTTGGGGGACAGCCCCAGCATTTT

v_call: TRBV14
clone_size: NA
j_call: TRBJ1-4
d_call: NA
cdr3_aa: CAGSRPGAGEKLFF
cdr3_nt: TGTGCCGGCAGCCGTCCGGGGGCAGGGGAAAAACTGTTTTTT

v_call: TRBV11-2
clone_size: NA
j_call: TRBJ1-1
d_call: NA
cdr3_aa: CASSKGLNTEAFF
cdr3_nt: TGTGCCAGCAGCAAGGGACTGAACACTGAAGCTTTCTTT

v_call: TRBV7-2
clone_size: NA
j_call: TRBJ1-2
d_call: NA
cdr3_aa: CASSLGSLYGYTF
cdr3_nt: TGTGCCAGCAGCTTAGGCAGCCTGTATGGCTACACCTTC

v_call: TRBV6-5
clone_size: NA
j_call: TRBJ1-3
d_call: NA
cdr3_aa: CARPPLPYSGNTIYF
cdr3_nt: TGTGCCAGGCCGCCCTTGCCATACTCTGGAAACACCATATATTTT

v_call: TRBV18
clone_size: NA
j_call: TRBJ1-1
d_call: NA
cdr3_aa: CASSPLGGTEAFF
cdr3_nt: TGTGCCAGCTCACCACTGGGAGGGACTGAAGCTTTCTTT

v_call: TRBV12-5
clone_size: once
j_call: TRBJ1-1
d_call: NA
cdr3_aa: CASVLDRNTEAFF
cdr3_nt: TGTGCTAGTGTTCTCGACAGGAACACTGAAGCTTTCTTT

v_call: TRBV15
clone_size: NA
j_call: TRBJ1-1
d_call: TRBD1
cdr3_aa: CATSRVRVSTGSEAFF
cdr3_nt: TGTGCCACCAGCAGAGTGAGGGTTTCGACAGGGTCTGAAGCTTTCTTT

v_call: TRBV12-5
clone_size: NA
j_call: TRBJ2-6
d_call: TRBD2
cdr3_aa: CASGLVAGNSGANVLTF
cdr3_nt: TGTGCTAGTGGTTTGGTAGCGGGAAACTCTGGGGCCAACGTCCTGACTTTC

v_call: TRBV15
clone_size: NA
j_call: TRBJ2-5
d_call: TRBD1
cdr3_aa: CATSRQTGAGETQYF
cdr3_nt: TGTGCCACCAGCCGACAGACAGGGGCTGGGGAGACCCAGTACTTC

v_call: TRBV18
clone_size: NA
j_call: TRBJ2-5
d_call: NA
cdr3_aa: CASSPADSLPQETQYF
cdr3_nt: TGTGCCAGCTCACCAGCGGACAGCCTCCCACAAGAGACCCAGTACTTC

v_call: TRBV6-5
clone_size: NA
j_call: TRBJ1-5
d_call: NA
cdr3_aa: CASRSTGGNQPQHF
cdr3_nt: TGTGCCAGCAGGAGCACTGGGGGCAATCAGCCCCAGCATTTT

v_call: TRBV5-6
clone_size: once
j_call: TRBJ2-2
d_call: TRBD1
cdr3_aa: CASSPGQGRTGELFF
cdr3_nt: TGTGCCAGCAGCCCCGGACAGGGAAGGACCGGGGAGCTGTTTTTT

v_call: TRBV7-9
clone_size: few
j_call: TRBJ1-2
d_call: NA
cdr3_aa: CASSSAGGRYNYGYTF
cdr3_nt: TGTGCCAGCAGCTCTGCAGGTGGGCGGTATAACTATGGCTACACCTTC

v_call: TRBV27
clone_size: NA
j_call: TRBJ2-1
d_call: NA
cdr3_aa: CASSLLSGNEQFF
cdr3_nt: TGTGCCAGCAGCCTGCTATCGGGCAATGAGCAGTTCTTC

v_call: TRBV4-2
clone_size: once
j_call: TRBJ2-3
d_call: TRBD2
cdr3_aa: CASSHELAGVRADTQYF
cdr3_nt: TGTGCCAGCAGCCACGAACTAGCGGGAGTTAGGGCAGATACGCAGTATTTT

v_call: TRBV27
clone_size: NA
j_call: TRBJ2-7
d_call: NA
cdr3_aa: CASSDLGRYEQYF
cdr3_nt: TGTGCCAGCAGCGACCTAGGACGTTACGAGCAGTACTTC

v_call: TRBV11-2
clone_size: NA
j_call: TRBJ2-7
d_call: NA
cdr3_aa: CASSLLGAVYEQYF
cdr3_nt: TGTGCCAGCAGCTTGCTGGGGGCAGTCTACGAGCAGTACTTC

v_call: TRBV5-1
clone_size: NA
j_call: TRBJ2-7
d_call: NA
cdr3_aa: CASSRTGYEQYF
cdr3_nt: TGCGCCAGCAGCAGAACAGGGTACGAGCAGTACTTC

v_call: TRBV30
clone_size: NA
j_call: TRBJ2-7
d_call: TRBD1
cdr3_aa: CAWSRTGPSEQYF
cdr3_nt: TGTGCCTGGTCCCGGACAGGGCCCAGCGAGCAGTACTTC

v_call: TRBV7-2
clone_size: NA
j_call: TRBJ1-1
d_call: NA
cdr3_aa: CASSFSGSKTEAFF
cdr3_nt: TGTGCCAGCAGCTTTTCCGGCTCCAAGACTGAAGCTTTCTTT

v_call: TRBV5-6
clone_size: NA
j_call: TRBJ1-2
d_call: TRBD1
cdr3_aa: CASSSYSRDRTYGYTF
cdr3_nt: TGTGCCAGCAGCTCCTACTCCCGGGACAGGACCTATGGCTACACCTTC

v_call: TRBV6-1
clone_size: NA
j_call: TRBJ1-5
d_call: TRBD1
cdr3_aa: CASSQGAPQHF
cdr3_nt: TGTGCCAGCAGTCAGGGGGCACCCCAGCATTTT

v_call: TRBV29-1
clone_size: few
j_call: TRBJ1-1
d_call: NA
cdr3_aa: CSVDTPQKRLGNFEAFF
cdr3_nt: TGCAGCGTTGACACTCCCCAGAAGCGGCTCGGAAACTTTGAAGCTTTCTTT

v_call: TRBV23-1
clone_size: NA
j_call: TRBJ2-3
d_call: NA
cdr3_aa: CASSQPRWDTQYF
cdr3_nt: TGCGCCAGCAGTCAACCCCGCTGGGATACGCAGTATTTT

v_call: TRBV6-1
clone_size: NA
j_call: TRBJ2-7
d_call: NA
cdr3_aa: CASTTAYEQYF
cdr3_nt: TGTGCCAGCACCACGGCCTACGAGCAGTACTTC

v_call: TRBV6-1
clone_size: few
j_call: TRBJ2-7
d_call: NA
cdr3_aa: CASRSDFSYEQYF
cdr3_nt: TGTGCCAGCAGATCGGACTTTTCCTACGAGCAGTACTTC

v_call: TRBV5-4
clone_size: NA
j_call: TRBJ2-5
d_call: NA
cdr3_aa: CASTLTGPQETQYF
cdr3_nt: TGTGCCAGCACCCTTACAGGGCCGCAAGAGACCCAGTACTTC

v_call: TRBV4-1
clone_size: once
j_call: TRBJ2-3
d_call: NA
cdr3_aa: CASSQKGVALGDTQYF
cdr3_nt: TGCGCCAGCAGCCAAAAGGGGGTGGCTCTTGGAGATACGCAGTATTTT

v_call: TRBV14
clone_size: NA
j_call: TRBJ2-7
d_call: TRBD2
cdr3_aa: CASSRVPSGSYEQYF
cdr3_nt: TGTGCCAGCAGCCGAGTTCCTAGCGGGAGTTACGAGCAGTACTTC

v_call: TRBV7-2
clone_size: once
j_call: TRBJ2-1
d_call: TRBD2
cdr3_aa: CASSQDSSGEQFF
cdr3_nt: TGTGCCAGCAGCCAAGACTCTAGCGGTGAGCAGTTCTTC

v_call: TRBV29-1
clone_size: once
j_call: TRBJ2-7
d_call: TRBD2
cdr3_aa: CSVTAGGPGEQYF
cdr3_nt: TGCAGCGTAACAGCGGGAGGGCCGGGGGAGCAGTACTTC